This TCR beta chain was captured in a study of T-cell memory formation after mild COVID-19. At the level of the study: Most TCR clusters belonged to a single donor.

This clonotype has just a few counts. V dropped 4 bases and J dropped 4; count of bases not matched to a gene: 4. Looked up from germline, CDR1 is SEHNR and CDR2 is FQNEAQ (reference sequence). The CDR3 loop spans 15 amino acids. TCRdb recomputed calls from the 5' RACE reads with MiXCR, one row per CDR3 protein. The data hold roughly 610,000 distinct CDR3 sequences, with 17% observed a single time. Sequencing was carried out using PBMCs or a T cell subset sorted from them (not recorded which). This chain uses TRBV7-9 with TRBJ1-4, with 9 bases fitting TRBD1. This receptor was obtained from an adult woman who had mild COVID-19 (a few samples of this study predate the infection). Cell type and time point are not known. The CDR3 DNA is TGTGCCAGCAGCTGGACAGGGGCCGTTAATGAAAAACTGTTTTTT. The encoded protein is CASSWTGAVNEKLFF.